The 26 T cell receptor beta chains below all came from one sample that was sequenced in a study of blood T cells in healthy people across ages. Combining a sample-barcoded 5' primer with a J-beta primer mix, a second PCR ran for roughly 7 to 12 cycles. A single record per CDR3 protein comes from TCRdb applying MiXCR to the 5' RACE reads. Among approximately 350,000 distinct CDR3 sequences listed, 45% to 65% were seen once. The sequenced sample was blood. These receptors were obtained from a man aged 60 to 69 in good health.

The chain links TRBV20-1 to TRBJ2-4; unclear D gene. The V gene's germline CDR1 is DFQATT and CDR2 SNEGSKA (reference sequence). V was cut by 2 bases and J by 0 bases, with 11 bases left in between. This CDR3 comprises 15 residues. CDR3 in DNA: TGCAGTGCTAGATTTTTATCTGTAGCCAAAAACATTCAGTACTTC. Translation gives CSARFLSVAKNIQYF.

This clonotype was observed at least ten times. V and J are TRBV28 and TRBJ2-3, with TRBD2 identical over 15 bases. Germline V gives CDR1 MDHEN, CDR2 SYDVKM. This CDR3 is built from 17 residues. With V trimmed by 6 bases and J by 3 bases, 7 bases remained unmatched. In DNA, the CDR3 is TGTGCCAGCAGGGGGACTAGCGGGAGGAGGGGTACAGATACGCAGTATTTT. This encodes CASRGTSGRRGTDTQYF.

The chain couples TRBV20-1 to TRBJ1-2; perhaps TRBD1 as D (6 bases). The CDR3 is made up of 15 amino acids. V lost 5 bases to trimming and J lost 5 bases, with 21 bases between them. Germline lookup yields CDR1 DFQATT and CDR2 SNEGSKA (reference sequence). The CDR3 protein is CSARGTRGPLYGYTF. The DNA of the CDR3 is TGCAGTGCTCGGGGGACAAGGGGACCCCTATATGGCTACACCTTC.

The chain couples TRBV5-1 to TRBJ2-1, with 8 bases matching TRBD2. Per germline, CDR1 SGHRS and CDR2 YFSETQ. The CDR3 sequence is 15 residues long. V was pared by 0 bases and J by 5 bases, with 4 bases of the junction left unmatched. CDR3 protein: CASSLAGGLDNEQFF. The CDR3 DNA reads TGCGCCAGCAGCTTGGCCGGGGGACTAGACAATGAGCAGTTCTTC.

In regard to this clonotype: A much larger clone lies one base from this, so it may be a read error. The gene calls are TRBV6-1 and TRBJ2-1; TRBD2 might be the D (6 bases). Germline assignment: CDR1 MNHNS and CDR2 SASEGT. The CDR3 consists of 16 residues. The CDR3 coding sequence is TGTGCCGGCAGTGATGGCGGGGCACAAGGCGGACATGAGCAGTTCTTC. Residues: CAGSDGGAQGGHEQFF.

The genes are TRBV5-1 and TRBJ2-5; TRBD2 matches 9 bases. Judging by the DNA end, TRBJ2-7 fits better; the J call may be wrong. Germline V lookup: CDR1 SGHRS, CDR2 YFSETQ. This CDR3 comprises 14 residues. Here the CDR3 reads CASRIAGADYEQYF. As DNA, the CDR3 is TGCGCCAGCAGGATAGCGGGGGCGGACTACGAGCAGTACTTC.

This clonotype turned up a few times. This CDR3 is CASSDEITGGYEQYF. For the CDR3, the DNA is TGTGCCAGCAGCGACGAAATAACGGGAGGCTACGAGCAGTACTTC. The rearrangement links TRBV21-1 to TRBJ2-7; the listed D gene, TRBD2, was not tested against the DNA. TRBV21-1 is shown as a pseudogene. CDR3 size: 15 residues.

This clonotype was seen repeatedly, ten times or more. This rearrangement joins TRBV20-1 to TRBJ2-3; D uncertain. Per germline, CDR1 DFQATT and CDR2 SNEGSKA (reference sequence). Deletions cut 6 bases from V and 0 bases from J, with 4 bases between. There are 11 residues in the CDR3. The CDR3 bases are TGCAGTGCCCTGAGCACAGATACGCAGTATTTT. Translating it yields CSALSTDTQYF.

About this clonotype: A read error is possible here, since a much larger clone lies one base away. The chain uses TRBV3-1 and TRBJ1-5; D may be TRBD1 (6 bases). Germline lookup yields CDR1 LGHDT and CDR2 YNNKEL (reference sequence). The CDR3 sequence is 14 residues long. The V gene lost 5 bases and the J gene lost 3 bases, with 11 bases spanning the gap. CDR3 DNA: TGTGCCAGCAGCGTTGGACAGTTCAATCAGCCCCAGCATTTT. Its protein is CASSVGQFNQPQHF.

This clonotype was seen a handful of times. The CDR3 DNA follows: TGTGCCTGGAGTGTACTCGACAGCAGGAGGAATGAGCAGTTCTTC. Residues: CAWSVLDSRRNEQFF. The chain uses TRBV30 and TRBJ2-1; the D gene could be TRBD1 or TRBD2 (5 bases each). This CDR3 spans 15 amino acids. Trimming cost V 0 bases and J 7 bases, with 16 bases left between them. The germline CDR1 and CDR2 sequences are GTSNPN and SVGIG (reference sequence).

CDR3 DNA sequence: TGTGCCAGCAGCCCCCGACCGGAGGGGACCTACAATGAGCAGTTCTTC. This codes for CASSPRPEGTYNEQFF. This chain connects TRBV7-4 to TRBJ2-1; TRBD2 might be the D (6 bases). Trimming removed 5 bases at V and 2 bases at J, with 16 bases between. The CDR3 totals 16 residues. Germline CDR1 SGHVT, CDR2 SQSDAQ.

The chain links TRBV29-1 to TRBJ2-3; D may be TRBD2 (6 bases). The V end was cut by 7 bases, the J end by 6 bases, with 14 bases between. CDR1 is SQVTM, CDR2 ANQGSEA, per germline. The CDR3 loop spans 12 amino acids. CDR3 sequence (DNA): TGCAGCGCTGAGTTTGGAGGGGATACGCAGTATTTT. Translated: CSAEFGGDTQYF.

The CDR3 region is CASSHPLRSGEKLFF. Written as DNA, the CDR3 is TGTGCCAGCAGTCACCCCCTCCGGTCGGGAGAAAAACTGTTTTTT. The chain combines TRBV6-2 or TRBV6-3 with TRBJ1-4; D gene unclear. V dropped 5 bases and J dropped 8 bases, with 18 bases sitting between them. The CDR3 length is 15 residues. Germline CDR1 and CDR2: MNHEY and SVGEGT.

The rearrangement uses TRBV6-5 and TRBJ2-7; 8 bases align to TRBD1. V gave up 5 bases and J gave up 5 bases; unmatched junction bases: 8. The CDR3 length is 14 residues. Germline CDR1 and CDR2: MNHEY and SVGAGI. The CDR3 sequence: CASSPPGQAHEQYF. The CDR3 region has the DNA TGTGCCAGCAGTCCACCGGGACAGGCTCACGAGCAGTACTTC.

V and J are TRBV5-1 and TRBJ2-6; D gene uncertain. Looked up from germline, CDR1 is SGHRS and CDR2 is YFSETQ. Trimming took 0 bases from V and 0 from J, leaving 7 bases between them. This CDR3 is 16 amino acids long. CDR3 loop: CASSLVQSSGANVLTF. The CDR3 region has the DNA TGCGCCAGCAGCTTGGTCCAGAGCTCTGGGGCCAACGTCCTGACTTTC.

The chain joins TRBV3-1 to TRBJ2-3; D uncertain. The germline V gene has CDR1 LGHDT and CDR2 YNNKEL (reference sequence). The ends were cut back, 0 bases at V and 6 bases at J, with 7 bases in the middle. The CDR3 is 13 amino acids. CDR3 sequence: CASSQEWWDTQYF. The DNA for the CDR3 is TGTGCCAGCAGCCAAGAGTGGTGGGATACGCAGTATTTT.

The V and J genes are TRBV5-4 and TRBJ2-1; D perhaps matches TRBD1 (6 bases). Germline assignment: CDR1 SGHNT and CDR2 YYREEE (reference sequence). The ends were cut back, 5 bases at V and 7 bases at J, with 16 bases in the middle. The CDR3 has 14 residues. The DNA of the CDR3 is TGTGCCAGCAGTCGGGACATAAGGACGAATGAGCAGTTCTTC. Translating it yields CASSRDIRTNEQFF.

V and J are TRBV4-1 and TRBJ2-4; TRBD1 aligns across 9 bases. The J call may be incorrect, as the DNA end agrees better with TRBJ2-5. CDR3 length: 15 amino acids. Germline V gene data show CDR1 as MGHRA and CDR2 as YSYEKL. In DNA, the CDR3 is TGCGCCAGCAGCCATGTTGACAGGGGGGAAGAGACCCAGTACTTC. Encoded protein: CASSHVDRGEETQYF.

This clonotype was counted a few times. The chain carries TRBV27 and TRBJ2-1; the match to TRBD1 covers 7 bases. CDR3 length: 14 amino acids. Germline CDR1 reads MNHEY; CDR2 reads SMNVEV (reference sequence). Losses at the gene ends were 6 bases for V and 7 bases for J; bases not matched to a gene: 9. The CDR3 sequence: CASSDRVKSNEQFF. CDR3 in DNA: TGTGCCAGCAGCGACAGGGTCAAGTCGAATGAGCAGTTCTTC.

V usage is TRBV6-2 or TRBV6-3 and J usage is TRBJ1-2, with D perhaps matching TRBD1 (6 bases). The CDR3 runs 12 residues. CDR1 and CDR2 from the germline V gene are MNHEY and SVGEGT. V was pared by 8 bases and J by 6 bases, with 13 bases between. CDR3 nucleotide sequence: TGTGCCAGCGGAAGACAGGCAGATGGCTACACCTTC. It yields the protein CASGRQADGYTF.

This clonotype has more than one count but fewer than ten. J is TRBJ2-1 and V is TRBV27; TRBD2 is a possible D gene (5 bases). This CDR3 has 17 amino acids. The V end was cut by 6 bases, the J end by 8 bases, with 26 bases between. Germline CDR1 MNHEY, CDR2 SMNVEV (reference sequence). The CDR3 sequence is CASSRGWPYSVRDEQFF. The CDR3 DNA reads as TGTGCCAGCAGCCGAGGGTGGCCATATAGCGTGAGGGATGAGCAGTTCTTC.

The rearrangement links TRBV7-2 to TRBJ2-4; unclear D gene. Looked up from germline, CDR1 is SGHTA and CDR2 is FQGNSA. The V and J ends lost 1 base and 4 bases respectively, with 8 bases between them. The CDR3 spans 14 residues. Here the CDR3 reads CASSLDPVKNIQYF. Here the CDR3 DNA reads TGTGCCAGCAGCTTAGACCCGGTGAAAAACATTCAGTACTTC. Full variable domain (outside the CDR3, taken from reference TRBV7-2 and TRBJ2-4): GAGVSQSPSNKVTEKGKDVELRCDPISGHTALYWYRQSLGQGLEFLIYFQGNSAPDKSGLPSDRFSAERTGGSVSTLTIQRTQQEDSAVYLCASSLDPVKNIQYFGAGTRLSVL.

This clonotype was counted only a few times. CDR3 residues: CASSQPGQGWETQYF. Written as DNA, the CDR3 is TGTGCCAGCAGCCAACCCGGACAGGGCTGGGAGACCCAGTACTTC. V gene TRBV14 combines with J gene TRBJ2-5, with 8 bases matching TRBD1. The CDR3 loop spans 15 amino acids. Germline CDR1 is SGHDN and CDR2 is FVKESK. With V trimmed by 2 bases and J by 5 bases, 7 bases remained unmatched.

This sequence joins TRBV5-1 and TRBJ2-7; TRBD1 agrees at 8 bases. There are 15 residues in the CDR3. Germline-derived CDR1 and CDR2 are SGHRS and YFSETQ. Trimming removed 0 bases from V and 6 bases from J; junction bases left unmatched: 8. This CDR3 reads CASSLDGQGVREQYF. CDR3 coding DNA: TGCGCCAGCAGCTTGGATGGACAGGGTGTCCGCGAGCAGTACTTC. The variable domain in full, with the rest retrieved from reference TRBV5-1 and TRBJ2-7, is KAGVTQTPRYLIKTRGQQVTLSCSPISGHRSVSWYQQTPGQGLQFLFEYFSETQRNKGNFPGRFSGRQFSNSRSEMNVSTLELGDSALYLCASSLDGQGVREQYFGPGTRLTVT.

In its sample, this clonotype ranks as medium-sized. The chain links TRBV28 to TRBJ1-6, with D hard to call. Trimming left V 0 bases short and J 7 bases short, with 4 bases between. Germline CDR1 MDHEN, CDR2 SYDVKM. This CDR3 has 13 amino acids. CDR3 in DNA: TGTGCCAGCAGTTTATGGCCGAATTCACCCCTCCACTTT. Amino acid sequence: CASSLWPNSPLHF.

This clonotype showed up many times. This chain uses TRBV21-1 with TRBJ1-2; the table's TRBD1 call for D was not verified on the DNA. TRBV21-1 constitutes a pseudogene. There are 13 residues in the CDR3. The CDR3, as DNA: TGTGCCAGCAGTCGGACACCCAACTATGGCTACACCTTC. Its translation is CASSRTPNYGYTF.